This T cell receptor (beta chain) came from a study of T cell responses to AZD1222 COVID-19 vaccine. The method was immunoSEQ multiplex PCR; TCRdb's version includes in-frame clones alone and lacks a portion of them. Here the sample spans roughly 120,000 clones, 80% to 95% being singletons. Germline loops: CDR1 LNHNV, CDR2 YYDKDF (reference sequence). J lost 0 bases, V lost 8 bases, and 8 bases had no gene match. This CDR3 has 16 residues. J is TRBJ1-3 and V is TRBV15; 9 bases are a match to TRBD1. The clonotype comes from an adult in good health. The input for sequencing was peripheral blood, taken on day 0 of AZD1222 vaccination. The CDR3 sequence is CATGTGIMSSGNTIYF. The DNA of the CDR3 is TGTGCCACCGGGACAGGGATAATGAGCTCTGGAAACACCATATATTTT.